This T cell receptor (beta chain) was recorded in a study of blood T cells in healthy people across ages. Isolation of PBMCs gave at least 6.5 million cells per sample. Overall study findings and caveats: With donor CMV status unknown, expanded clonotype changes were possibly confounded. There was a strong correlation between TCR beta diversity and naive T cell percentage.

Primers used in a second PCR of about 6 to 11 cycles were a sample-barcoded 5' primer and a J-beta primer mix. The yield of each sample was at least 2.5 million CDR3-containing paired-end reads. TCRdb re-called the 5' RACE reads with MiXCR, one entry per CDR3 protein. The sample has 1.4 million to 1.5 million distinct CDR3 sequences, about 40% seen once. The germline V gene encodes CDR1 MNHNY and CDR2 SVGAGI (reference sequence). Trimming stripped 2 bases from V and 4 bases from J, with 15 bases between. The length of the CDR3 is 16 residues. About this clonotype itself: What it recognizes is unknown. This could be a read error, since a much larger clone is one nucleotide away.

The sequence was obtained from a woman aged 18 to 35 in good health. The specimen sequenced was blood. The genes are TRBV6-6 and TRBJ1-5, with D unclear. The CDR3 spells CASSYQRRGRNQPQHF. Written as DNA, the CDR3 is TGTGCCAGCAGTTACCAAAGACGGGGTCGTAATCAGCCCCAGCATTTT.